The 15 T cell receptor beta chains below all came from one sample that was sequenced in a study of CD8 T cells in Susac syndrome. Random-hexamer reverse transcription was applied to roughly 0.5 to 1 ug RNA. TCRdb recomputed calls from the immunoSEQ multiplex PCR reads with MiXCR, one row per CDR3 protein. The data show around 200,000 distinct CDR3 sequences, approximately 96% seen once. The source material was CD4+ T cells from PBMCs. Receptor source: a human donor with multiple sclerosis.

The CDR3 loop reads CSASLGLPNQPQHF. Here the CDR3 DNA reads TGCAGTGCTAGCTTAGGGCTCCCGAATCAGCCCCAGCATTTT. The chain employs TRBV20-1 and TRBJ1-5; D not resolved. The CDR3 length is 14 residues. The ends were cut back, 3 bases at V and 4 bases at J, with 13 bases in the middle. Germline CDR1 and CDR2: DFQATT and SNEGSKA (reference sequence).

This rearrangement joins TRBV29-1 to TRBJ2-7; maybe TRBD2 (5 bases). V was trimmed by 0 bases and J by 3 bases, leaving 12 bases between them. CDR1 is SQVTM, CDR2 ANQGSEA, per germline. This CDR3 has 14 amino acids. CDR3 DNA sequence: TGCAGCGTTGAAGATTCAAGTGCGGGCTACGAGCAGTACTTC. Residues: CSVEDSSAGYEQYF.

This clonotype was observed a single time. The genes are TRBV20-1 and TRBJ2-5; 10 bases map to TRBD1. This CDR3 contains 13 residues. V was clipped by 5 bases and J by 4 bases; unmatched bases: 4. The V gene's germline CDR1 is DFQATT and CDR2 SNEGSKA (reference sequence). This CDR3 reads CSADRGLGETQYF. In DNA, the CDR3 is TGCAGTGCTGACAGGGGGCTGGGAGAGACCCAGTACTTC.

The chain is built from TRBV30 and TRBJ2-2, with a tentative D call TRBD1 (5 bases). CDR1 and CDR2 from the germline V gene are GTSNPN and SVGIG (reference sequence). The CDR3 runs 15 residues. V dropped 2 bases and J dropped 6 bases, with 16 bases sitting between them. CDR3 coding DNA: TGTGCCTGGAGTCGTGGTCAGGGAATGTCCGGGGAGCTGTTTTTT. This gives the protein CAWSRGQGMSGELFF.

The V call is TRBV5-1, the J call TRBJ2-1; weak D call: TRBD2 (6 bases). Trimming took 7 bases from V and 2 from J, leaving 13 bases between them. CDR1 is SGHRS, CDR2 YFSETQ, per germline. The CDR3 sequence is 14 residues long. The CDR3, as DNA: TGCGCCAGCGGTATCGGGGGAGCCTACAATGAGCAGTTCTTC. Its translation is CASGIGGAYNEQFF. Full variable domain (outside the CDR3, taken from reference TRBV5-1 and TRBJ2-1): KAGVTQTPRYLIKTRGQQVTLSCSPISGHRSVSWYQQTPGQGLQFLFEYFSETQRNKGNFPGRFSGRQFSNSRSEMNVSTLELGDSALYLCASGIGGAYNEQFFGPGTRLTVL.

This clonotype was observed a single time. This chain uses TRBV12-3 or TRBV12-4 with TRBJ1-1; unclear D gene. Trimming removed 4 bases at V and 3 bases at J, with 9 bases between. CDR3 length: 13 residues. The CDR3 bases are TGTGCCAGCAGTTCGCGGGGTTACACTGAAGCTTTCTTT. As protein: CASSSRGYTEAFF.

The chain joins TRBV7-2 to TRBJ1-6; 7 bases align to TRBD1. Trimming removed 5 bases from V and 9 bases from J; junction bases left unmatched: 10. There are 15 residues in the CDR3. The germline V gene encodes CDR1 SGHTA and CDR2 FQGNSA. CDR3 amino acids: CASSPGGTEISPLHF. CDR3 bases: TGTGCCAGCAGCCCGGGCGGGACAGAAATTTCACCCCTCCACTTT.

The CDR3 spells CASTPTGGDTDTQYF. In DNA form, the CDR3 reads TGTGCCAGCACCCCGACAGGGGGGGACACAGATACGCAGTATTTT. V usage is TRBV2 and J usage is TRBJ2-3, with 9 bases lining up with TRBD1. Germline CDR1 SNHLY, CDR2 FYNNEI. The CDR3 runs 15 residues. Trimming took 7 bases from V and 2 from J; bases not matched to a gene: 7.

CDR3 region: CSAKPSGFNYGYTF. The CDR3 coding sequence is TGCAGTGCTAAGCCTTCAGGGTTTAACTATGGCTACACCTTC. The chain has TRBV20-1 and TRBJ1-2, with D maybe TRBD1 (5 bases). Trimming shortened V by 4 bases and J by 1 base, and 13 bases separated the two germline ends. Germline CDR1 is DFQATT and CDR2 is SNEGSKA (reference sequence). This CDR3 spans 14 amino acids.

This chain joins TRBV29-1 and TRBJ2-7, with TRBD1 as a possible D gene (5 bases). CDR1 and CDR2 from the germline V gene are SQVTM and ANQGSEA. The CDR3 is 13 residues long. With 4 bases removed from V and 2 bases from J, the gap between germline ends came to 12 bases. The CDR3 loop reads CSVGRTLAYEQYF. CDR3 bases: TGCAGCGTTGGTAGGACACTCGCCTACGAGCAGTACTTC.

The chain recombines TRBV20-1 with TRBJ1-5; no clear D gene. Trimming left V 8 bases short and J 5 bases short, with 16 bases between. In germline, CDR1 is DFQATT, CDR2 SNEGSKA (reference sequence). The CDR3 covers 13 residues. The CDR3 loop is CSTKRGEDQPQHF. In DNA form, the CDR3 reads TGCAGTACAAAACGGGGAGAGGATCAGCCCCAGCATTTT.

J is TRBJ2-3 and V is TRBV5-6; D uncertain. The V end was cut by 1 base, the J end by 9 bases, with 9 bases between. Per germline, CDR1 SGHDT and CDR2 YYEEEE. The CDR3 loop spans 12 amino acids. This chain's CDR3 is CASSLRVPTQYF. The CDR3 DNA reads as TGTGCCAGCAGCTTGAGGGTTCCGACGCAGTATTTT.

This chain uses TRBV20-1 with TRBJ1-1, with 8 bases lining up with TRBD1. The CDR3 is made up of 13 amino acids. Germline trimming cut 5 bases from V and 4 bases from J; bases unmatched to any gene: 6. From germline, CDR1 is DFQATT and CDR2 SNEGSKA (reference sequence). The CDR3: CSAYDRGFTEAFF. The CDR3 region has the DNA TGCAGTGCTTATGACAGGGGTTTCACTGAAGCTTTCTTT.

This sequence joins TRBV29-1 and TRBJ1-5; TRBD1 agrees at 10 bases. V lost 6 bases to trimming and J lost 2 bases; unmatched junction nucleotides: 7. The CDR3 runs to 15 residues. Germline values: CDR1 SQVTM, CDR2 ANQGSEA. CDR3 in DNA: TGCAGCGTCCAAACCGGGACAGGGGGCAATCAGCCCCAGCATTTT. Translating it yields CSVQTGTGGNQPQHF.

V is TRBV18 and J is TRBJ1-1; a possible D gene is TRBD1 (5 bases). The germline V gene has CDR1 KGHSH and CDR2 LQKENI. The CDR3 length is 16 residues. The V end was cut by 6 bases, the J end by 2 bases, with 19 bases between. The CDR3 region has the DNA TGTGCCAGCTCGACTCTACCCGAGGGGCCCAACACTGAAGCTTTCTTT. Protein sequence: CASSTLPEGPNTEAFF.